A selection of T cell receptor beta chains follows, all from one sample in a study of T cells after yellow fever vaccination. From the 5' RACE reads, TCRdb called clonotypes with MiXCR, one entry per CDR3 protein. The sample contains roughly 150,000 distinct CDR3 sequences, 6% to 7.5% of which appear only once. The specimen was CD4+ T cells sorted from PBMCs, collected 4 to 6 days after the first yellow fever vaccination. The receptors stem from a man aged 18 to 29 who received the YFV17D yellow fever vaccine. CDR3s include the opening cysteine and the closing phenylalanine or tryptophan. The order of the fields is D gene, clone size, V gene, CDR3 length, J gene, CDR3 DNA, CDR3 protein. A D gene is named only where the DNA matches it firmly. Where a row states a size, it is once, few, many or the class of an expanded clone; other rows omit it.

>TRBD2|few|TRBV6-5|18|TRBJ2-2
TGTGCCAGCAGTTACTCCGGACTAGCGGGCACCTACACCGGGGAGCTGTTTTTT
CASSYSGLAGTYTGELFF
>TRBD1|few|TRBV5-1|14|TRBJ2-1
TGCGCCAGCACCACCGGACAGGCCTACAATGAGCAGTTCTTC
CASTTGQAYNEQFF
>NA|many|TRBV6-6|11|TRBJ1-5
TGTGCCAGCAGTCGGGTGGGGCCCCAGCATTTT
CASSRVGPQHF
>NA|many|TRBV6-2/TRBV6-3|14|TRBJ1-2
TGTGCCAGCAGTTACCCCCACAGGGTCTATGGCTACACCTTC
CASSYPHRVYGYTF
>NA|few|TRBV5-6|16|TRBJ2-3
TGTGCCAGCAGGCCACCGGGATCCAGGGGCGCAGATACGCAGTATTTT
CASRPPGSRGADTQYF
>TRBD1|many|TRBV5-1|13|TRBJ2-1
TGCGCCACCCGGACAGGGTCCTACAATGAGCAGTTCTTC
CATRTGSYNEQFF
>NA|many|TRBV5-1|14|TRBJ2-5
TGCGCCAGCAGCTCGATGGGGTTTGGAGAGACCCAGTACTTC
CASSSMGFGETQYF
>NA|many|TRBV6-1|14|TRBJ2-2
TGTGCCAGCAGTCAGGGCAGACCGACCGGGGAGCTGTTTTTT
CASSQGRPTGELFF
>NA|NA|TRBV28|16|TRBJ2-4
TGTGCCAGCTCCTTCCCAGGAGGGCGGATGGGGAACATTCAGTACTTC
CASSFPGGRMGNIQYF
>NA|many|TRBV20-1|12|TRBJ2-1
TGCAGTGCTAGTATAATAATCAATGAGCAGTTCTTC
CSASIIINEQFF
>TRBD1|NA|TRBV7-9|15|TRBJ2-5
TGTGCCAGCAGTCTAAGGGACAGGGGATTGGAGACCCAGTACTTC
CASSLRDRGLETQYF
>NA|many|TRBV24-1|13|TRBJ2-1
TGTGCCACCAGTGTGGCAGGGAATTTTGAGCAGTTCTTC
CATSVAGNFEQFF
>NA|NA|TRBV11-3|16|TRBJ2-1
TGTGCCAGCAGCCTTGGGGGGGGCGGGAGTCACAATGAGCAGTTCTTC
CASSLGGGGSHNEQFF
>NA|many|TRBV7-2|14|TRBJ2-5
TGTGCCAGCAGCTTAGCTACCCTACAAGAGACCCAGTACTTC
CASSLATLQETQYF
>NA|few|TRBV19|12|TRBJ1-1
TGTGCCAGTAGTTTGGAACAGTCTAAAGCTTTCTTT
CASSLEQSKAFF
>TRBD2|many|TRBV5-1|19|TRBJ2-3
TGCGCCAGCAGCCGCCTACTGGGGGACCTAGCGGGCCTCACAGATACGCAGTATTTT
CASSRLLGDLAGLTDTQYF
>NA|few|TRBV2|12|TRBJ1-6
TGTGCCAGCAACGCACCGGGACGACCCCTCCACTTT
CASNAPGRPLHF
>TRBD1|many|TRBV20-1|14|TRBJ2-3
TGCAGTGCTAGCCCGGGACAGGGCCCCGATACGCAGTATTTT
CSASPGQGPDTQYF